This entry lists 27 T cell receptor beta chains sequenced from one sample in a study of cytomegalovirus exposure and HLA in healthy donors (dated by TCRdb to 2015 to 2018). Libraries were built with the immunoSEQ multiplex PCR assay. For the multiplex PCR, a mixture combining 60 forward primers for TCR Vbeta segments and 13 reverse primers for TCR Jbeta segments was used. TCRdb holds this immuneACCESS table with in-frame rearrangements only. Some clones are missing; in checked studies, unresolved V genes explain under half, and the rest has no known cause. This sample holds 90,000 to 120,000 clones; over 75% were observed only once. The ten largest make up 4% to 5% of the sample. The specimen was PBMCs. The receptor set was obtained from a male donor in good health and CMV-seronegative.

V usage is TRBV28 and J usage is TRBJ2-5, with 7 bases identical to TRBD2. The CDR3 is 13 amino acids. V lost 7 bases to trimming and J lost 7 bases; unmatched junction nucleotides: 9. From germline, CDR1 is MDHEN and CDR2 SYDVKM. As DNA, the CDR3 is TGTGCCAGCACGGAGGCGGGAGTGGTGACCCAGTACTTC. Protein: CASTEAGVVTQYF.

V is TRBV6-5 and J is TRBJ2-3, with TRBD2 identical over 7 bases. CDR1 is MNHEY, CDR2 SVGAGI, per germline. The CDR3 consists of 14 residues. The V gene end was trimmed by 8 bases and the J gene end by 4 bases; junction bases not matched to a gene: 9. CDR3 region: CASVGHGGADTQYF. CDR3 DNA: TGTGCCAGCGTGGGTCATGGGGGGGCAGATACGCAGTATTTT.

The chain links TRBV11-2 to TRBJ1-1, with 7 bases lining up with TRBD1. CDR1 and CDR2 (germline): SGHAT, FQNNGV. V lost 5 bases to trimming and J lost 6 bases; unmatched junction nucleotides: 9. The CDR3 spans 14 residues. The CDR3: CASSRWDSVPEAFF. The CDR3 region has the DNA TGTGCCAGCAGCCGCTGGGACAGCGTACCTGAAGCTTTCTTT.

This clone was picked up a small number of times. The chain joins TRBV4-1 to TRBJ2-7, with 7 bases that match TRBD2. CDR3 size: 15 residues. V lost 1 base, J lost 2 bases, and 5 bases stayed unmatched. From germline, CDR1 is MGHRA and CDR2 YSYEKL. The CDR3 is CASSQGLAEAYEQYF. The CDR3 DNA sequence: TGCGCCAGCAGCCAAGGGCTAGCGGAAGCCTACGAGCAGTACTTC.

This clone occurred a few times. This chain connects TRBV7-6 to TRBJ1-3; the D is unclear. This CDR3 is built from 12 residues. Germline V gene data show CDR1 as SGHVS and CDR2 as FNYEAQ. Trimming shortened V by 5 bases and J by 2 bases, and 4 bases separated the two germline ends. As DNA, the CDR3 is TGTGCCAGCAGCCCTACTGGAAACACCATATATTTT. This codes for CASSPTGNTIYF.

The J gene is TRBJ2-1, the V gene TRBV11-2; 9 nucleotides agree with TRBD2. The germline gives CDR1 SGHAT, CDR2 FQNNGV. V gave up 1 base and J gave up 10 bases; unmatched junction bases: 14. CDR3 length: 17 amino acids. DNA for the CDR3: TGTGCCAGCAGCTTAGCCGGTTTCGTAGCGGGGGCCCAGGAGCAGTTCTTC. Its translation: CASSLAGFVAGAQEQFF.

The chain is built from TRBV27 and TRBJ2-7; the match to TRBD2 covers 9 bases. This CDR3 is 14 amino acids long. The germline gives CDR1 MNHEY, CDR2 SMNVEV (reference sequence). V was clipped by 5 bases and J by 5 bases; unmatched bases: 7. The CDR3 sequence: CASSAGLATDEQYF. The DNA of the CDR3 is TGTGCCAGCAGTGCGGGACTAGCCACCGACGAGCAGTACTTC.

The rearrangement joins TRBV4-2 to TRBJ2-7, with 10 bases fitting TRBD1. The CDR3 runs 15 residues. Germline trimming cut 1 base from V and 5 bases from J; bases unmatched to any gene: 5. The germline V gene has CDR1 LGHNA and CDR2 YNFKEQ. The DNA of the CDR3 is TGTGCCAGCAGCCAAGCCGGGACAGGGGCGGACGAGCAGTACTTC. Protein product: CASSQAGTGADEQYF.

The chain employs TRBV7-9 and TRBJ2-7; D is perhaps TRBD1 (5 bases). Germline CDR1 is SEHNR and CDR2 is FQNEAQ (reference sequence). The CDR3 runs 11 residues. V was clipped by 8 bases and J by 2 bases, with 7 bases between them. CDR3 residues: CASQGAYEQYF. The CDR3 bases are TGTGCCAGCCAGGGTGCCTACGAGCAGTACTTC.

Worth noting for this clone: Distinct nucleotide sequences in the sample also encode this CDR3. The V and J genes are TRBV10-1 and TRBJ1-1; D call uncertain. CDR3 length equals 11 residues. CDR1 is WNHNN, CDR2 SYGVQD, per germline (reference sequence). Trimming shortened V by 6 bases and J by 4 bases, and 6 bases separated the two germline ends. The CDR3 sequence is CASSRGTEAFF. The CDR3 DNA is TGCGCCAGCAGCCGCGGCACTGAAGCTTTCTTT.

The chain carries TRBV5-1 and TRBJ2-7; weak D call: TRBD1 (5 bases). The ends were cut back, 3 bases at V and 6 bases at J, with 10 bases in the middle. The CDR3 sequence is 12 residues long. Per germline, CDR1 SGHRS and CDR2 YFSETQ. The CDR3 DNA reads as TGCGCCAGCAGCTATGTAAGGGGCGAGCAGTACTTC. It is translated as CASSYVRGEQYF.

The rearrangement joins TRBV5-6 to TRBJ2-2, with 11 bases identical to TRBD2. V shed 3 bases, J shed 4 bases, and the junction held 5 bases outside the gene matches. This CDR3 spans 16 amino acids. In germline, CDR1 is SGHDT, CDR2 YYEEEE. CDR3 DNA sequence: TGTGCCAGCAGCTCCCTAGCGGGAGGTCGCACCGGGGAGCTGTTTTTT. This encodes CASSSLAGGRTGELFF.

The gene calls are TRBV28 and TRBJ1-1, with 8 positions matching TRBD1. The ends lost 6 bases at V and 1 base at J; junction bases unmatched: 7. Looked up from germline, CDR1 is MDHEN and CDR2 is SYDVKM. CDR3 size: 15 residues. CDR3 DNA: TGTGCCAGCAGAGGTCAGGGGGCTGGGAACACTGAAGCTTTCTTT. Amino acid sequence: CASRGQGAGNTEAFF.

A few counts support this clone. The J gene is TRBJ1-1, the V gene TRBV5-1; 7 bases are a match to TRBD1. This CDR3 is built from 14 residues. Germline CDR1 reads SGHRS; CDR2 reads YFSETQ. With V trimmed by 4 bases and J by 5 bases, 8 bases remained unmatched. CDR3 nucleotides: TGCGCCAGCAGCCGACAGGGAAGGGGGACTGAAGCTTTCTTT. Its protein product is CASSRQGRGTEAFF.

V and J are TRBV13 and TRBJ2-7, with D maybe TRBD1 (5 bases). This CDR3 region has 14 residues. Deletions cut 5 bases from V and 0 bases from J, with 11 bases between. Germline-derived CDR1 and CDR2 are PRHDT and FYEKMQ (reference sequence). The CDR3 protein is CASSARQSSYEQYF. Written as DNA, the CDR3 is TGTGCCAGCAGCGCCCGACAGAGCTCCTACGAGCAGTACTTC.

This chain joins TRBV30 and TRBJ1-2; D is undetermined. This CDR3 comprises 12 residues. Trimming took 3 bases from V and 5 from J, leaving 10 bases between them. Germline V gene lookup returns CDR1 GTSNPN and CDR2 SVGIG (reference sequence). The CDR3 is CAWSPSVYGYTF. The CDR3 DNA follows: TGTGCCTGGAGCCCATCAGTATATGGCTACACCTTC.

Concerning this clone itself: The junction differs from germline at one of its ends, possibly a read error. CDR3 sequence (DNA): TGCAGCATTCTCCGGGACTCCAACAATGAGCAGTTCTTC. This translates into CSILRDSNNEQFF. The genes are TRBV29-1 and TRBJ2-1; TRBD2 might be the D (6 bases). CDR1 is SQVTM and CDR2 is ANQGSEA in the germline V gene. The CDR3 runs 13 residues.

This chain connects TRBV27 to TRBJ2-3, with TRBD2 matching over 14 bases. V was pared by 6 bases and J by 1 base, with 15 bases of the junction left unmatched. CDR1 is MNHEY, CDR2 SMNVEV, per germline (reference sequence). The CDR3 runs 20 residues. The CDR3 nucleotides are TGTGCCAGCAGCTCTACTAAAGGGACTAGCGGGAGTGGGGGCACAGATACGCAGTATTTT. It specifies CASSSTKGTSGSGGTDTQYF.

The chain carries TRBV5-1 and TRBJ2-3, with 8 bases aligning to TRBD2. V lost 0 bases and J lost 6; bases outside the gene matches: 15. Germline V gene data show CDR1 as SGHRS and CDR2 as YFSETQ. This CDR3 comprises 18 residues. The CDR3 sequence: CASSLGQGLGGRADTQYF. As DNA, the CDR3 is TGCGCCAGCAGCTTGGGGCAGGGACTAGGAGGACGAGCGGATACGCAGTATTTT.

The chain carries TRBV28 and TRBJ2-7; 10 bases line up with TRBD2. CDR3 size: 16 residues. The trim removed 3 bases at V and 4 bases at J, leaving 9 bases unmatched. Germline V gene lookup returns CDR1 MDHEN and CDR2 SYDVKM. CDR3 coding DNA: TGTGCCAGCAGTTTTCAGTTAGCGGGAGGTTCGTACGAGCAGTACTTC. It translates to CASSFQLAGGSYEQYF. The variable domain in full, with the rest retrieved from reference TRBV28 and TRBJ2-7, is DVKVTQSSRYLVKRTGEKVFLECVQDMDHENMFWYRQDPGLGLRLIYFSYDVKMKEKGDIPEGYSVSREKKERFSLILESASTNQTSMYLCASSFQLAGGSYEQYFGPGTRLTVT.

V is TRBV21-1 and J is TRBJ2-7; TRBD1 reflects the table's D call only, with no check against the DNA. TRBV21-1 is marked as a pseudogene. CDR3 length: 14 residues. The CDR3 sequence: CASSVRRTGDEQYF. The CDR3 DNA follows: TGTGCCAGCAGCGTTCGCCGGACAGGGGACGAGCAGTACTTC.

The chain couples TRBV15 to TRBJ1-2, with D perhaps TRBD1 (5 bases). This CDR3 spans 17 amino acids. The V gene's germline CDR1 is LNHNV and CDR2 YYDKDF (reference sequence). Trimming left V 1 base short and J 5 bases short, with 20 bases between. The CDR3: CATSRGDRDFSRYGYTF. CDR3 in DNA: TGTGCCACCAGCAGAGGGGACCGGGACTTCAGTAGATATGGCTACACCTTC.

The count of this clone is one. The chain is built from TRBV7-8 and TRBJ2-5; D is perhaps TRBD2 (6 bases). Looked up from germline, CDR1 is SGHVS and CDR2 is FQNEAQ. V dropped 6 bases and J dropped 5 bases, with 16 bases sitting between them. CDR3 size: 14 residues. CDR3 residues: CASRGLLNGETQYF. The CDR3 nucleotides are TGTGCCAGCAGGGGACTCCTCAACGGGGAGACCCAGTACTTC.

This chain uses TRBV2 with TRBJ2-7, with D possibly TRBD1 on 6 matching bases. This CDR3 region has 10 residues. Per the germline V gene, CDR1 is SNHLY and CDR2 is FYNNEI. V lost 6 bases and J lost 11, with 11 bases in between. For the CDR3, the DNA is TGTGCCAGCAGGAGGGGGTCGGAGTACTTC. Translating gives CASRRGSEYF.

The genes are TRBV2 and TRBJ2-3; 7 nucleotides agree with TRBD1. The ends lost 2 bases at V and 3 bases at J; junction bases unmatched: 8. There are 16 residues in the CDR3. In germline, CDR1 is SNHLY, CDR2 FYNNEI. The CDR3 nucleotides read TGTGCCAGCAGTGAATCGACAGGGAGTTCAACAGATACGCAGTATTTT. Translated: CASSESTGSSTDTQYF.

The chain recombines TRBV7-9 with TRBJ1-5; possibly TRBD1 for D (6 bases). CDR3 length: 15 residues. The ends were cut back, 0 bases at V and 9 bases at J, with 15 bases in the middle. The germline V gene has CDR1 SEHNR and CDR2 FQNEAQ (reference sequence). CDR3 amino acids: CASSLAGTQGGPQHF. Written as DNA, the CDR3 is TGTGCCAGCAGCTTAGCGGGGACACAAGGGGGGCCCCAGCATTTT. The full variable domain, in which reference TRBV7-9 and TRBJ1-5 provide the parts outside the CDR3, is DTGVSQNPRHKITKRGQNVTFRCDPISEHNRLYWYRQTLGQGPEFLTYFQNEAQLEKSRLLSDRFSAERPKGSFSTLEIQRTEQGDSAMYLCASSLAGTQGGPQHFGDGTRLSIL.

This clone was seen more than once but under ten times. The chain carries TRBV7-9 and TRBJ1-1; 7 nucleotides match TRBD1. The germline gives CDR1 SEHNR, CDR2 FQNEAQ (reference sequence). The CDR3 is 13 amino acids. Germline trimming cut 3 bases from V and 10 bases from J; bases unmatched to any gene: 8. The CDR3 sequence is CASSFDKDRAAFF. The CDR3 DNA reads TGTGCCAGCAGCTTCGATAAAGACAGGGCAGCTTTCTTT.